This TCR beta chain is from a study of PD-1 blockade in classical Hodgkin lymphoma. Some clones are missing from TCRdb's copy, which holds only in-frame ones; the method was immunoSEQ multiplex PCR. This table holds tens of thousands of clones, approximately 90% found once. The time point here: cycle 4 day 1 (C4D1), after five to seven weeks of nivolumab. The patients all showed relapse after autologous stem cell transplantation, while their brentuximab vedotin exposure varied. Starting with thawed PBMCs, CD4+ T cells were purified by magnetic negative selection. General study results and limits: CD4+ TCR diversity, unlike CD8+, rose significantly by C4D1. Complete responders started with a diversity level that resembled newly diagnosed patients at baseline. The study reported lower baseline TCR diversity in newly diagnosed patients than in healthy donors. Repertoire differences lack defined causes, possibly disease activity or prior therapy.

CDR1 and CDR2 from the germline V gene are MNHEY and SMNVEV (reference sequence). V was trimmed by 3 bases and J by 0 bases, leaving 20 bases between them. This CDR3 has 19 amino acids. As for this clone: Its antigen is undetermined.

J is TRBJ1-4 and V is TRBV27; TRBD1 might be the D (6 bases). This specimen was CD4+ T cells from blood, taken before the fourth cycle of nivolumab. This TCR was sampled from a human donor with classical Hodgkin lymphoma. The CDR3 spells CASSFPRDIQHATNEKLFF. The CDR3 region has the DNA TGTGCCAGCAGTTTCCCCCGGGACATTCAACATGCAACTAATGAAAAACTGTTTTTT.